This paragraph reports one T cell receptor (beta chain). The antigen this receptor binds is unknown. The sample holds no much larger clone one base away, and base qualities are not on file. These data are taken from a study of blood T cell repertoires in COVID-19 (dated by TCRdb to 2020 to 2021). A note on the overall study: Collaborator samples came from the United States, Italy and Spain and covered acute and convalescent phases of COVID-19. The prospective study material was composed of cDNA or gDNA derived from T cells, B-cell-depleted T cells, or PBMCs. Subjects who had been exposed to COVID-19, were actively infected with it, or had recovered from it provided the deeply sampled blood TCRbeta repertoires that made up the dataset. The repertoires were made available in a free public database intended to serve as a resource for research on the immune response to SARS-CoV-2. The samples were drawn from the first 160 participants of the ongoing ImmuneRACE study and from 950 to 1,500 subjects provided by 6 global collaborators. The sample metadata nearly always contained a de-identified subject ID, COVID-19 status, age in years and sex. Where HLA class I and class II types were available, the types were taken from metadata supplied by the sample provider, not from assay-based typing. Results and caveats for the whole study, not just this receptor: How much clinical and demographic metadata was included differed by source and by participant, and the metadata was provided uncurated.

The CDR3, from cysteine to phenylalanine, totals 13 residues. Only the CDR3 DNA is retained, 39 bases long and in frame from the first base. Germline trimming: 8 bases from V, 7 bases from J; junction bases outside gene matches: 12. CDR1 and CDR2 are drawn from the germline V gene (reference sequence): GTSNPN, SVGIG. Each collaborating institution followed its own protocols to collect whole blood in K2EDTA tubes. Collaborator samples were shipped for TCRbeta analysis as frozen whole blood, isolated PBMCs, or DNA extracted from either sample type. The immunoSEQ Assay, a bias-controlled multiplex PCR, was used to amplify TCRbeta CDR3 regions from genomic DNA. The paper's data handling went like this. The number of nucleated cells in each sample was estimated by amplification of reference gene primers within the assay. To quantify the absolute abundance of each unique TCRbeta CDR3 rearrangement, sequence reads were collapsed and filtered. Productive Simpson clonality was computed per sample as the square root of Simpson's diversity index over productive rearrangements. Sourced from immuneACCESS, this table was stored by TCRdb with only in-frame sequences that have V and J called. A share of the clones is absent; for the studies checked, an unresolved V gene accounts for under half, and the remainder has no known explanation. Clonal size and the V and J genes are those of that table, whereas D and trimming came from the DNA. For this sample there are 200,000 to 250,000 clones; more than 75% appear just once. The top ten hold about 1.9% of the sample.

The sample taken for sequencing was peripheral blood. The TCR comes from a man between 40 and 49 years old with active or convalescent COVID-19. Recombination connected TRBV30 to TRBJ2-7; TRBD1 agrees with 9 junctional bases. This receptor has the CDR3 CAGNRDRAKEQYF. DNA sequence: TGTGCCGGCAATAGGGACAGGGCTAAAGAGCAGTACTTC.